This T cell receptor beta chain was identified during a study of T cell responses to AZD1222 COVID-19 vaccine. The table came from immunoSEQ multiplex PCR; TCRdb's copy has only in-frame clones and leaves some out. The repertoire holds over 100,000 clones, with 90% as singletons. This CDR3 comprises 13 residues. Germline CDR1 and CDR2: SQVTM and ANQGSEA. The ends lost 3 bases at V and 0 bases at J; junction bases unmatched: 1. The material was peripheral blood, obtained on day 0 of AZD1222 vaccination. V usage is TRBV29-1 and J usage is TRBJ1-1; 7 bases align to TRBD1. The clonotype was recovered from an adult in good health. For the CDR3, the DNA is TGCAGCGTTGAGGGACAGTTGAACACTGAAGCTTTCTTT. Translated, it gives CSVEGQLNTEAFF. Supplemented by reference TRBV29-1 and TRBJ1-1, the full variable domain reads SAVISQKPSRDICQRGTSLTIQCQVDSQVTMMFWYRQQPGQSLTLIATANQGSEATYESGFVIDKFPISRPNLTFSTLTVSNMSPEDSSIYLCSVEGQLNTEAFFGQGTRLTVV.